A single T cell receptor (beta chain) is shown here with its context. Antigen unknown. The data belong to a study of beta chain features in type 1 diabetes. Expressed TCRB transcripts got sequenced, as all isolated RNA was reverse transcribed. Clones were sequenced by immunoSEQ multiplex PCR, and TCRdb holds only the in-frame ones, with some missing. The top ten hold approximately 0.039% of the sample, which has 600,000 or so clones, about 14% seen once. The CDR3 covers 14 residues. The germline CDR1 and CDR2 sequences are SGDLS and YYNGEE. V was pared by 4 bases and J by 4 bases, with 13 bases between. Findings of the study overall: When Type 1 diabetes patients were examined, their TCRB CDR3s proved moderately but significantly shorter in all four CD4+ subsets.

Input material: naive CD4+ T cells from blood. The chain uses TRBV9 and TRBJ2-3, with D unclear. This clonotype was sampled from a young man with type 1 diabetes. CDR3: CASSPRFFSDTQYF. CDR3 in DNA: TGTGCCAGCAGCCCCCGATTCTTTTCAGATACGCAGTATTTT.